This T cell receptor (beta chain) appears in the sequencing data of a study of shared clonotypes between healthy human individuals (TCRdb year 2020). Study-level background: A few men and a couple of women, aged 18 to 49 years, made up the cohort. For each donor, three plates each were used for CD4 naive and CD4 memory, two plates were used for CD8 naive, and one plate was used for CD8 memory. The study deeply sequenced blood TCR repertoires of about 5 healthy adults to estimate repertoire size and the extent of clonotype sharing between individuals. Libraries were prepared and TCR repertoires were sequenced by different laboratories using diverse techniques, in order to increase sequencing depth and limit assay-specific biases. Between about 0.85 and 8.9 billion PBMCs per donor were obtained by leukapheresis. Results and caveats for the whole study, not just this receptor: The small number of donors limited the genetic and exposure-history diversity represented. Across a few donors, around 5.4% of naive CD4, around 3.3% of naive CD8, about 2% of memory CD4, and about 0.44% of memory CD8 clonotypes were shared. Sampling was restricted to blood, and TCR repertoires in tissue are likely to differ from TCR repertoires in blood. Compared with non-shared clonotypes, clonotypes shared by all four sorted-subset donors had higher generation probabilities. Naive subsets generally had larger estimated clonotype richness than memory subsets. Based on pairwise subsampling, the degree of clonotype sharing among donors was expected to be affected by sequencing depth. Even with the large sequencing depth, rarefaction of the sorted-subset datasets indicated that sequencing was incomplete.

Trimming removed 5 bases from V and 2 bases from J; the gene matches leave 3 bases unexplained. The CDR3 spans 15 residues, from the cysteine through the phenylalanine. The entry retains the CDR3 DNA only, 45 bases that are in frame from base 1. The germline V gene (reference sequence) provides CDR1 MNHNY and CDR2 SVGAGI. TCR CDR3 regions were amplified from genomic DNA by multiplex PCR using the deep immunoSEQ assay. For each cell subset, the extracted genomic DNA was distributed evenly across all wells of several immunoSEQ 96-well plates, and each plate served as one replicate. Each replicate PCR for sorted subsets received approximately 200 ng genomic DNA, equal to around 32,000 T cell genomes. The purified libraries were quantified using a Qubit 3.0 fluorometer, sized with a Bioanalyzer 2100, and then quantified again using the KAPA Library Quantification kit. Every immunoSEQ 96-well plate was sequenced on a separate single-read 150-cycle Illumina NextSeq 550 flow cell. As for how the authors treated the data: Because the immunoSEQ output included only junctional sequences and no quality scores, the filtering could not be the same as the filtering used for full-length reads. To assign V/J genes and CDR3, sequences were annotated using PyIR, a Python wrapper for IgBLAST v1.9, with IMGT germline references. Any read was removed if the V/J assignment was weak (E-value above 1e-6), the CDR3 was missing, or the read contained stop codons, out-of-frame junctions, or ambiguous translated residues. A V3J clonotype was defined by an identical inferred V gene, J gene, and CDR3 amino acid sequence. Percentage overlap between repertoires was calculated by dividing the number of shared unique clonotypes by the size of the smaller repertoire. RTK rarefaction, the Chao1 estimator, and Recon v2.1 estimates of unobserved clonotypes were used to assess repertoire richness. For all TCRbeta clonotypes obtained by the gDNA method from four donors, generation probabilities were computed with OLGA. Here the immuneACCESS table is served through TCRdb, limited to in-frame sequences with V and J called. Missing clones are a known gap in these copies; in checked studies unresolved V genes cover under half, and the rest lacks a known reason. The DNA gave D and trimming, while V, J and clone size come from that table. For this sample there are millions of clones; about 92% appear just once. Over 0.12% of the sample goes to the ten largest clones.

As concerns this clone: Its antigen is not yet known. No much larger clone exists at a distance of one base, and base qualities are not known.

The donors were healthy, HIV-negative adults who had no recently reported acute infections or vaccinations. All donors were Caucasian adults living in Nashville, Tennessee, USA. Magnetic negative selection was used to enrich CD4+ T cells, after which naive cells were positively selected on CD45RA and the negative fraction became the memory subset. Blood was collected by leukapheresis, and PBMCs were isolated by Ficoll-Histopaque density gradient centrifugation and then cryopreserved in liquid nitrogen vapor phase. Analytical flow cytometry was used to check the purity and quantity of each magnetically sorted T cell population. Genomic DNA was isolated from each sorted fraction and quantified by UV absorbance on a Nanodrop 2000c.

The chain links TRBV6-6 with TRBJ2-6, with TRBD1 matching 7 junction bases. This receptor was taken from a man younger than 35 in good health. Sequencing input: naive CD4+ T cells sorted from blood. What the cell subset or site label conveys for this sample: CD45RA+ positively selected. The CDR3 loop reads CASSHRGTGANVLTF. The nucleotide sequence is given as TGTGCCAGCAGTCACAGGGGAACTGGGGCCAACGTCCTGACTTTC.